This T cell receptor (beta chain) was sequenced in a study of technical replicates of blood from a few donors. Here immunoSEQ multiplex PCR was the method, and the copy in TCRdb shows in-frame clones only, minus some. Among about 61,000 clones, 95% to 98% were seen once, and the ten largest hold 0.19%. Germline V gene data show CDR1 as SGHRS and CDR2 as YFSETQ. Trimming shortened V by 2 bases and J by 4 bases, and 12 bases separated the two germline ends. The CDR3 loop spans 14 amino acids. This clone was found once. The sequence came from a human donor in good health. This chain uses TRBV5-1 with TRBJ1-2; D possibly corresponds to TRBD1 (5 bases). Source material: T cells isolated from PBMCs. DNA of the CDR3: TGCGCCAGCAGCTTAGGGGAAGAAGGCTATGGCTACACCTTC. Protein product: CASSLGEEGYGYTF.